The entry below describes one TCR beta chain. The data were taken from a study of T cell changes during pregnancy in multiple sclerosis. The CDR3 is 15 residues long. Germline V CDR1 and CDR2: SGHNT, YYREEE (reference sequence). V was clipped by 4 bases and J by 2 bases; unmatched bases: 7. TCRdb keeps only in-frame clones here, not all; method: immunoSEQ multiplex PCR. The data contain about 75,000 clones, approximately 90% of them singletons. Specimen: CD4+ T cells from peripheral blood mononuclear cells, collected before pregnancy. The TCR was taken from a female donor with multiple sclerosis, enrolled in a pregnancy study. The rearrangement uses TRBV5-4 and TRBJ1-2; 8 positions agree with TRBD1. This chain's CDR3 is CASSLPTGANYGYTF. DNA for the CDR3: TGTGCCAGCAGCCTACCGACAGGGGCGAACTATGGCTACACCTTC.